This T cell receptor beta chain was identified during a study of shared clonotypes between healthy human individuals. General study results and limits: Researchers found naive subsets generally carried larger estimated richness than memory subsets. Relative to their counterparts shared across all four donors, non-shared clonotypes exhibited diminished generation probabilities.

Germline-derived CDR1 and CDR2 are SNHLY and FYNNEI. The CDR3 runs to 14 residues. V lost 5 bases to trimming and J lost 2 bases, with 11 bases between them. Researchers divided each subset's genomic DNA evenly across several immunoSEQ plates. Clones were read by immunoSEQ multiplex PCR, and TCRdb kept only the in-frame ones, dropping some. The sample carries about 1,900,000 clones, approximately 94% recorded once. Terminally differentiated effector memory CD45RA+ cells were excluded by CCR7 positive selection of CD45RO-negative cells. The study enrolled healthy HIV-negative adults without recent acute infections or vaccinations as donors. Turning to this clone: Its antigen is still unknown.

V and J are TRBV2 and TRBJ2-3; D gene unclear. The clonotype was recovered from a man aged 18 to 30 in good health. The sample consisted of naive CD8+ T cells sorted from blood. The CDR3 protein is CASSPPLNTDTQYF. For the CDR3, the DNA is TGTGCCAGCAGTCCCCCCCTCAACACAGATACGCAGTATTTT.